A selection of T cell receptor beta chains follows, all from one sample in a study of T cells after yellow fever vaccination. TCRdb ran MiXCR on the 5' RACE reads and lists one entry per CDR3 protein. Of more than 30,000 distinct CDR3 sequences in the sample, less than 8% are singletons; the top ten hold less than 25%. The specimen was PBMCs, either bulk or a sorted T-cell subset (CD4+, CD8+, memory, or dextramer-sorted; not recorded which), collected on the day of the first yellow fever vaccination. These receptors were obtained from a man aged 18 to 35 who received the YFV17D yellow fever vaccine. Both conserved end residues are part of each CDR3. Only part of the rows carry a size: once, few, many, or a class if the clone is expanded.

clone size	V gene	J gene	CDR3 protein
many	TRBV20-1	TRBJ2-7	CSARDKAGGEYEQYF
many	TRBV5-1	TRBJ2-2	CASSLATGDTGELFF
many	TRBV5-6	TRBJ1-2	CASSPRTGANYGYTF
many	TRBV5-1	TRBJ1-1	CASSPPPGNTEAFF
many	TRBV5-1	TRBJ2-2	CASSFTGGADTGELFF
NA	TRBV4-1	TRBJ1-6	CASRGQGGNSPLHF
many	TRBV5-6	TRBJ2-2	CASSLDLARELFF
few	TRBV5-1	TRBJ2-7	CASSLVGSLNYEQYF
many	TRBV4-3	TRBJ2-7	CASSQDHHGMSSTDYEQYF
few	TRBV20-1	TRBJ2-3	CSARVAGGLVDTQYF
many	TRBV30	TRBJ2-7	CAWSVGSPYEQYF
many	TRBV5-4	TRBJ2-3	CASSARDTQYF
many	TRBV29-1	TRBJ1-1	CSAPGANTEAFF
many	TRBV6-2/TRBV6-3	TRBJ1-5	CASSYSGSNQPQHF
many	TRBV15	TRBJ1-1	CATSRAVNTEAFF